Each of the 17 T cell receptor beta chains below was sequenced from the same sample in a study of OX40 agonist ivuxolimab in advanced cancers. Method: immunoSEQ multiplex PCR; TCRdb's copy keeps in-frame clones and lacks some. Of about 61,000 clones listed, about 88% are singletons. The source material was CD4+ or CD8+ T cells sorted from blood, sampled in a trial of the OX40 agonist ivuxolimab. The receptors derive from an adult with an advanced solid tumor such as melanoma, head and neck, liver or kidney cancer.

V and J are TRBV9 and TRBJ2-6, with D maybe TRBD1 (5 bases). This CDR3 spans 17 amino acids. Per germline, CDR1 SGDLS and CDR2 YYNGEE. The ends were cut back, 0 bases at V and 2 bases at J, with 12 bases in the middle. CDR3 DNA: TGTGCCAGCAGCGTAGGTCAGGGTGGCCCTGGGGCCAACGTCCTGACTTTC. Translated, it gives CASSVGQGGPGANVLTF.

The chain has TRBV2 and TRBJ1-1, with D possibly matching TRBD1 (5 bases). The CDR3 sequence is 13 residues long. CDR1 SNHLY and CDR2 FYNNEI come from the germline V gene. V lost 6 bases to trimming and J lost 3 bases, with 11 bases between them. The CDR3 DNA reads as TGTGCCAGCAGCCTGACAGAGGACACTGAAGCTTTCTTT. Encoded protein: CASSLTEDTEAFF.

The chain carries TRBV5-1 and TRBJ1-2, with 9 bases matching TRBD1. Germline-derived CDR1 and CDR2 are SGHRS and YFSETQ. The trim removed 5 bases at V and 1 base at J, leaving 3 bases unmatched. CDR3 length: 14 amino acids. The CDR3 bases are TGCGCCAGCAGAAGGACAGGGGATAACTATGGCTACACCTTC. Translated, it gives CASRRTGDNYGYTF. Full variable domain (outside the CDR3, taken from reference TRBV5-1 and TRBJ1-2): KAGVTQTPRYLIKTRGQQVTLSCSPISGHRSVSWYQQTPGQGLQFLFEYFSETQRNKGNFPGRFSGRQFSNSRSEMNVSTLELGDSALYLCASRRTGDNYGYTFGSGTRLTVV.

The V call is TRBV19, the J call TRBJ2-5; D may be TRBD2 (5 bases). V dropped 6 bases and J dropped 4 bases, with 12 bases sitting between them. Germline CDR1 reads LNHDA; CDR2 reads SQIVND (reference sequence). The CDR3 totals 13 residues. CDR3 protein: CASRDGNGETQYF. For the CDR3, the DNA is TGTGCCAGTAGGGACGGGAATGGAGAGACCCAGTACTTC.

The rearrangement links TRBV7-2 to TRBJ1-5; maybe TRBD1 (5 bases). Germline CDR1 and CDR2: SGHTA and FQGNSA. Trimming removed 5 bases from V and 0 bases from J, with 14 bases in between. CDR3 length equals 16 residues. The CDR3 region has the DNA TGTGCCAGCAGCCCTAGACAGACCTTTAGCAATCAGCCCCAGCATTTT. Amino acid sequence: CASSPRQTFSNQPQHF.

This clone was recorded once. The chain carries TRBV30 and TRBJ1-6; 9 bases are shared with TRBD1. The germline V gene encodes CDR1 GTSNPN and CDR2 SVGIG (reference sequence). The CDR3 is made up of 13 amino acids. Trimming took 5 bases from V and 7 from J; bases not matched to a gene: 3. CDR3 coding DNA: TGTGCCTGGGCAGGACAGGGGAATTCACCCCTCCACTTT. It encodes CAWAGQGNSPLHF.

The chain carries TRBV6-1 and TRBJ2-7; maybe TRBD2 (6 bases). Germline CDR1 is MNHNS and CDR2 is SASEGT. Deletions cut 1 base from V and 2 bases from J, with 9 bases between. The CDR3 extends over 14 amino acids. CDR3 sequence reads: CASSEVAETYEQYF. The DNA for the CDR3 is TGTGCCAGCAGTGAAGTAGCGGAGACCTACGAGCAGTACTTC.

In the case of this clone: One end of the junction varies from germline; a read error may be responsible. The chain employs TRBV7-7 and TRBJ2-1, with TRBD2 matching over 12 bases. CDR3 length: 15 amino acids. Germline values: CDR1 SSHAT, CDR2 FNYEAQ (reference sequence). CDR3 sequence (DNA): TGTGCTAGCAGCCGCGGGACTAGCGGGTACAATGAGCAGTTCTTC. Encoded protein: CASSRGTSGYNEQFF.

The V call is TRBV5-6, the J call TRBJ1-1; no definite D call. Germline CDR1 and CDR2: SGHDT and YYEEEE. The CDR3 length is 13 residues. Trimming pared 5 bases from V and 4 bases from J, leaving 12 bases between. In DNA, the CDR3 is TGTGCCAGCAGTTTTAGCTGGGCCACTGAAGCTTTCTTT. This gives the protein CASSFSWATEAFF. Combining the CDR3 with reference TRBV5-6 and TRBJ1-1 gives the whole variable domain DAGVTQSPTHLIKTRGQQVTLRCSPKSGHDTVSWYQQALGQGPQFIFQYYEEEERQRGNFPDRFSGHQFPNYSSELNVNALLLGDSALYLCASSFSWATEAFFGQGTRLTVV.

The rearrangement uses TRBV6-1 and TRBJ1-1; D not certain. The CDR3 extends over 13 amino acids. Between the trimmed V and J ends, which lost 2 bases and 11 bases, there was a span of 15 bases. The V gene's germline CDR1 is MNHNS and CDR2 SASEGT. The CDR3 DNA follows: TGTGCCAGCAGTGAACTGGTGTCAGCGGCTGCTTTCTTT. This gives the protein CASSELVSAAAFF.

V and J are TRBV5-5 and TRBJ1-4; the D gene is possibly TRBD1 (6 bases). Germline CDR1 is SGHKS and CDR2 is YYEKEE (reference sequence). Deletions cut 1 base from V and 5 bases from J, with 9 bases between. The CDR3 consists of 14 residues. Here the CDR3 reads CASSLIGGNEKLFF. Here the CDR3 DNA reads TGTGCCAGCAGCTTGATAGGGGGGAATGAAAAACTGTTTTTT.

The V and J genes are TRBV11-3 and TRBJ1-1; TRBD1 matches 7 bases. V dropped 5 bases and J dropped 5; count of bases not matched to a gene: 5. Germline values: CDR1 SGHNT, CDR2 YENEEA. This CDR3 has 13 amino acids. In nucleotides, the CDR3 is TGTGCCAGCAGCCTCACAGGGGAAACTGAAGCTTTCTTT. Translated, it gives CASSLTGETEAFF.

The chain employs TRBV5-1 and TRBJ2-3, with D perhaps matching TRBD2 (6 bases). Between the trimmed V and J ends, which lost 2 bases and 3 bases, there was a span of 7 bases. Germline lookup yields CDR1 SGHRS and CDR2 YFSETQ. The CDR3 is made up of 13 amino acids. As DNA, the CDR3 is TGCGCCAGCAGCTTTGGGGGGACAGATACGCAGTATTTT. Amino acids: CASSFGGTDTQYF.

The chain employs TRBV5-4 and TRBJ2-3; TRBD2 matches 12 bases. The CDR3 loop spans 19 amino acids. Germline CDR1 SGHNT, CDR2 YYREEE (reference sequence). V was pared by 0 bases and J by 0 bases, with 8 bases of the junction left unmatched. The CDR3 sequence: CASSLVKLAGGGSTDTQYF. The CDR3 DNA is TGTGCCAGCAGCTTGGTAAAGCTAGCGGGGGGGGGAAGCACAGATACGCAGTATTTT.

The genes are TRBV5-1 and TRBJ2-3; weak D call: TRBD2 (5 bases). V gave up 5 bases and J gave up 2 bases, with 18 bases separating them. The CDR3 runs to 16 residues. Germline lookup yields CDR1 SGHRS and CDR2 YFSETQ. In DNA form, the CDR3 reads TGCGCCAGCAGAGGGTGGGCTGGACTCAACACAGATACGCAGTATTTT. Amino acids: CASRGWAGLNTDTQYF.

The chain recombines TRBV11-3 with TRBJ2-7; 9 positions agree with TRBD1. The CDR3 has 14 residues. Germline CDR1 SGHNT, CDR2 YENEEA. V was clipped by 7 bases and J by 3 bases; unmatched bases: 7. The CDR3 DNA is TGTGCCAGCAAACCACCGGGACAGGGCTACGAGCAGTACTTC. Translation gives CASKPPGQGYEQYF.

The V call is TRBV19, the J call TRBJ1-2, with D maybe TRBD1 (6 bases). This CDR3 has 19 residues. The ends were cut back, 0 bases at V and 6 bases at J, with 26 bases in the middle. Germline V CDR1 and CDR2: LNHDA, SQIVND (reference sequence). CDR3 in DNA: TGTGCCAGTAGTATAGAATTTCAACACCGGGACACTAAACTGGATGGCTACACCTTC. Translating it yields CASSIEFQHRDTKLDGYTF. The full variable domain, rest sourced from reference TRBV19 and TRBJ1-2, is DGGITQSPKYLFRKEGQNVTLSCEQNLNHDAMYWYRQDPGQGLRLIYYSQIVNDFQKGDIAEGYSVSREKKESFPLTVTSAQKNPTAFYLCASSIEFQHRDTKLDGYTFGSGTRLTVV.